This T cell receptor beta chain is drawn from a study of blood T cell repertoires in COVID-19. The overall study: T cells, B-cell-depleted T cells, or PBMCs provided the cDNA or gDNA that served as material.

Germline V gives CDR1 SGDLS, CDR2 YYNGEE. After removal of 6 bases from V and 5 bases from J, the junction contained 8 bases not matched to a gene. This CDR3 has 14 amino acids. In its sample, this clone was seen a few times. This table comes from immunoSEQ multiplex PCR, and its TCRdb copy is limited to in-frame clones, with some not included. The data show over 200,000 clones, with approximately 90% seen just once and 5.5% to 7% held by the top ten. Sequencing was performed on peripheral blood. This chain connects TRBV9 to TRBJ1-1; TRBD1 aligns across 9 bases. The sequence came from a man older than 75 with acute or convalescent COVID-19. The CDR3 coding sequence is TGTGCCAGCACCCAAGGACAGGGGATGACTGAAGCTTTCTTT. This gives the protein CASTQGQGMTEAFF.